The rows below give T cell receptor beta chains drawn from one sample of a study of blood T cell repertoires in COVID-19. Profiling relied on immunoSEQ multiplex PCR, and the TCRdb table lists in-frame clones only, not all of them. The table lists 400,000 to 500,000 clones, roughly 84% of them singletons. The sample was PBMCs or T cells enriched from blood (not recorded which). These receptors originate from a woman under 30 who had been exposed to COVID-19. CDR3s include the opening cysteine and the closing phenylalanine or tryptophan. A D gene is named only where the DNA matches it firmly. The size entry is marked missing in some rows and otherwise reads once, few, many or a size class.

cdr3_nt: TGCGCCAGCAGCTTCCCGAGGGCAGGGGGCACAGATACGCAGTATTTT
cdr3_aa: CASSFPRAGGTDTQYF
d_call: NA
clone_size: NA
j_call: TRBJ2-3
v_call: TRBV5-1

cdr3_nt: TGTGCCAGCAGTTTGTACCAGGGAGGTAGCAATCAGCCCCAGCATTTT
cdr3_aa: CASSLYQGGSNQPQHF
d_call: NA
clone_size: few
j_call: TRBJ1-5
v_call: TRBV28

cdr3_nt: TGTGCCAGCAGCCTACAGGGTCCCGGGGAGCTGTTTTTT
cdr3_aa: CASSLQGPGELFF
d_call: NA
clone_size: NA
j_call: TRBJ2-2
v_call: TRBV12-3/TRBV12-4

cdr3_nt: TGTGCCAGCAGCCGGCTGCAGGGGGCTAATGAAAAACTGTTTTTT
cdr3_aa: CASSRLQGANEKLFF
d_call: TRBD1
clone_size: NA
j_call: TRBJ1-4
v_call: TRBV14

cdr3_nt: TGTGCCAGCAGCTTGCTGTCTAGTCCCTACGAGCAGTACTTC
cdr3_aa: CASSLLSSPYEQYF
d_call: NA
clone_size: NA
j_call: TRBJ2-7
v_call: TRBV5-4

cdr3_nt: TGTGCCAGCAGGACCCGACAGGGACATGGGTATGAGCAGTTCTTC
cdr3_aa: CASRTRQGHGYEQFF
d_call: TRBD1
clone_size: NA
j_call: TRBJ2-1
v_call: TRBV28

cdr3_nt: TGTGCCTGGAGTGTCGGCGGTGGCTACACCTTC
cdr3_aa: CAWSVGGGYTF
d_call: NA
clone_size: NA
j_call: TRBJ1-2
v_call: TRBV30

cdr3_nt: TGTGCCAGCAGCCCGTATTATGCGGACTCGAGCTCCTACGAGCAGTACTTC
cdr3_aa: CASSPYYADSSSYEQYF
d_call: NA
clone_size: NA
j_call: TRBJ2-7
v_call: TRBV5-8

cdr3_nt: TGTGCCAGCAGCTGGCCCGGGGACAGGGTATCCGTCGAGCAGTACTTC
cdr3_aa: CASSWPGDRVSVEQYF
d_call: TRBD1
clone_size: NA
j_call: TRBJ2-7
v_call: TRBV7-9

cdr3_nt: TGCGCCAGCAGCTTGAAACCCCCGGACACTACCTACGAGCAGTACTTC
cdr3_aa: CASSLKPPDTTYEQYF
d_call: NA
clone_size: NA
j_call: TRBJ2-7
v_call: TRBV5-1

cdr3_nt: TGTGCCAGCTCGACAGGGGGCGGAAGCAATCAGCCCCAGCATTTT
cdr3_aa: CASSTGGGSNQPQHF
d_call: TRBD1
clone_size: NA
j_call: TRBJ1-5
v_call: TRBV19

cdr3_nt: TGCGCCAGCAGCCAGGAAGGTTACAGGGCCAGGAACACTGAAGCTTTCTTT
cdr3_aa: CASSQEGYRARNTEAFF
d_call: NA
clone_size: NA
j_call: TRBJ1-1
v_call: TRBV4-1

cdr3_nt: TGTGCCAGTGGCGGGCGGCTGAACACTGAAGCTTTCTTT
cdr3_aa: CASGGRLNTEAFF
d_call: NA
clone_size: NA
j_call: TRBJ1-1
v_call: TRBV27

cdr3_nt: TGTGCCAGCAGTTTATGGACAGGCTTAAATGAAAAACTGTTTTTT
cdr3_aa: CASSLWTGLNEKLFF
d_call: TRBD1
clone_size: NA
j_call: TRBJ1-4
v_call: TRBV27

cdr3_nt: TGTGCCAGCAGCCGCTGGGACTTTAGCAATCAGCCCCAGCATTTT
cdr3_aa: CASSRWDFSNQPQHF
d_call: NA
clone_size: NA
j_call: TRBJ1-5
v_call: TRBV2

cdr3_nt: TGTGCCAGTAGTCCAGGACAGGGGGCGCGGAGCACTGAAGCTTTCTTT
cdr3_aa: CASSPGQGARSTEAFF
d_call: TRBD1
clone_size: few
j_call: TRBJ1-1
v_call: TRBV19

cdr3_nt: TGTGCCAGCAGCCAACCACTCACGGGTGGAGGCCCGAACACTGAAGCTTTCTTT
cdr3_aa: CASSQPLTGGGPNTEAFF
d_call: NA
clone_size: NA
j_call: TRBJ1-1
v_call: TRBV3-1/TRBV3-2

cdr3_nt: TGTGCCAGCAGTGTCCGAACAGGGGCCACCGGGGAGCTGTTTTTT
cdr3_aa: CASSVRTGATGELFF
d_call: TRBD1
clone_size: NA
j_call: TRBJ2-2
v_call: TRBV6-1

cdr3_nt: TGTGCCAGCAGTCTGGGAGGGTCCGAGCAGTACTTC
cdr3_aa: CASSLGGSEQYF
d_call: TRBD2
clone_size: few
j_call: TRBJ2-7
v_call: TRBV28

cdr3_nt: TGTGCCAGCTCACCATACGCGCCACGTGATACTGAAGCTTTCTTT
cdr3_aa: CASSPYAPRDTEAFF
d_call: NA
clone_size: NA
j_call: TRBJ1-1
v_call: TRBV18

cdr3_nt: TGTGCCAGCAGTTCCTTGGCGGGAGGGTACAATGAGCAGTTCTTC
cdr3_aa: CASSSLAGGYNEQFF
d_call: TRBD2
clone_size: NA
j_call: TRBJ2-1
v_call: TRBV2

cdr3_nt: TGTGCCAGCAGAACCCAACAGGGTAACTATGGCTACACCTTC
cdr3_aa: CASRTQQGNYGYTF
d_call: NA
clone_size: once
j_call: TRBJ1-2
v_call: TRBV28

cdr3_nt: TGTGCCAGCAGCCAAGAAGGGTTCGGGACTCGAGAAAAACTGTTTTTT
cdr3_aa: CASSQEGFGTREKLFF
d_call: NA
clone_size: NA
j_call: TRBJ1-4
v_call: TRBV14

cdr3_nt: TGTGCCAGCAGTCCGGGACAGCCCTACGAGCAGTACTTC
cdr3_aa: CASSPGQPYEQYF
d_call: TRBD1
clone_size: NA
j_call: TRBJ2-7
v_call: TRBV27